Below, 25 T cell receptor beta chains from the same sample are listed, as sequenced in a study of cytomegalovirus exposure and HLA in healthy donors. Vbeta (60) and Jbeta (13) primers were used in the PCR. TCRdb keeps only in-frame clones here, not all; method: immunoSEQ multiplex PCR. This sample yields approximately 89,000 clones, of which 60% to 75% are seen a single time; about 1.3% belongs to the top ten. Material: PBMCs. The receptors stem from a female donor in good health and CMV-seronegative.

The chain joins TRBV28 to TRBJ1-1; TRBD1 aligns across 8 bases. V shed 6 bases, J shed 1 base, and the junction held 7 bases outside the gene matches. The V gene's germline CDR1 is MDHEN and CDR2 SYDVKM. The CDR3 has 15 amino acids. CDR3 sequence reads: CASRTRDRRNTEAFF. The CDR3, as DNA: TGTGCCAGCAGGACCAGGGACAGGCGGAACACTGAAGCTTTCTTT.

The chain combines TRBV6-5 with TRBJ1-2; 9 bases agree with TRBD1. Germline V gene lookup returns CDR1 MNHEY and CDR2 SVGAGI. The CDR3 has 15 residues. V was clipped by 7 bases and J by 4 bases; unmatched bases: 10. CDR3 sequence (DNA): TGTGCCAGCAACCACAGGGGGCGCGTCGGCTATGGCTACACCTTC. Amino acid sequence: CASNHRGRVGYGYTF.

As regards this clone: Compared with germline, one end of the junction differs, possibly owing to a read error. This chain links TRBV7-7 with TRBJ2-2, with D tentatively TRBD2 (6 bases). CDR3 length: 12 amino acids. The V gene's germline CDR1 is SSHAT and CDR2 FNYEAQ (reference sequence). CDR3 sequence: CASSSRGGELFF. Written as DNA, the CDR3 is TGTGCTAGCAGCTCCCGGGGGGGGGAGCTGTTTTTT. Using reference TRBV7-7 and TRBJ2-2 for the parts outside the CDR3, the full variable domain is GAGVSQSPRYKVTKRGQDVTLRCDPISSHATLYWYQQALGQGPEFLTYFNYEAQPDKSGLPSDRFSAERPEGSISTLTIQRTEQRDSAMYRCASSSRGGELFFGEGSRLTVL.

CDR3 loop: CASSYWSGDTQYF. The CDR3 region has the DNA TGTGCCAGCAGTTACTGGAGTGGCGATACGCAGTATTTT. The chain is built from TRBV6-5 and TRBJ2-3; D is ambiguous. The CDR3 sequence is 13 residues long. CDR1 and CDR2 from the germline V gene are MNHEY and SVGAGI. V shed 1 base and J shed 6 bases, with 8 bases lying between them.

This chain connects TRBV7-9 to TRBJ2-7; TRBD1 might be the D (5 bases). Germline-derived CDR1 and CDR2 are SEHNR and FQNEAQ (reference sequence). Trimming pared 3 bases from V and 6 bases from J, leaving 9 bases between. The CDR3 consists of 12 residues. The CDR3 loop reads CASSLSRAEQYF. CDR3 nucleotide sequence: TGTGCCAGCAGCTTGAGCAGGGCCGAGCAGTACTTC. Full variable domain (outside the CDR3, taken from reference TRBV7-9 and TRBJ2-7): DTGVSQNPRHKITKRGQNVTFRCDPISEHNRLYWYRQTLGQGPEFLTYFQNEAQLEKSRLLSDRFSAERPKGSFSTLEIQRTEQGDSAMYLCASSLSRAEQYFGPGTRLTVT.

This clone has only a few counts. Here the CDR3 reads CASSLRGAVANYGYTF. CDR3 nucleotides: TGTGCCAGCAGCTTGCGGGGGGCGGTTGCTAACTATGGCTACACCTTC. V usage is TRBV5-4 and J usage is TRBJ1-2; possible D gene TRBD1, 6 bases. V was shortened by 1 base and J by 0 bases, with 13 bases between the two germline ends. This CDR3 has 16 residues. Germline CDR1 is SGHNT and CDR2 is YYREEE (reference sequence).

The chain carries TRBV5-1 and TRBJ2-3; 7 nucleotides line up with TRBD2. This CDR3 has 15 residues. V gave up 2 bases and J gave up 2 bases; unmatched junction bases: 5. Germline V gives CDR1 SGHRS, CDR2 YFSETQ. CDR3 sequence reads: CASSFAGASTDTQYF. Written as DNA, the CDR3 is TGCGCCAGCAGCTTTGCGGGAGCTTCCACAGATACGCAGTATTTT.

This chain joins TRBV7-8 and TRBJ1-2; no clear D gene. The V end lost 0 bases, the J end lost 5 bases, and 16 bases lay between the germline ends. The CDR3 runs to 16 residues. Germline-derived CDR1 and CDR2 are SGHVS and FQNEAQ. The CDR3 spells CASSLARGGPPYGYTF. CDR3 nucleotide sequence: TGTGCCAGCAGCTTAGCGCGGGGAGGGCCTCCTTATGGCTACACCTTC.

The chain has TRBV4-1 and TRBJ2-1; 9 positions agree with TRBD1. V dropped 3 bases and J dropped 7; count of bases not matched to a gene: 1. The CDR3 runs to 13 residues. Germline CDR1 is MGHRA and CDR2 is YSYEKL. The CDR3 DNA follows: TGCGCCAGCAGCCAGGGGACAGGGAATGAGCAGTTCTTC. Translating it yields CASSQGTGNEQFF.

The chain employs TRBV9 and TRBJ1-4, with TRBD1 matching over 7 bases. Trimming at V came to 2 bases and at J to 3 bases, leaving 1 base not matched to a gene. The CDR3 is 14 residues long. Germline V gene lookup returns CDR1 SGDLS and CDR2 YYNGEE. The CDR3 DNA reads TGTGCCAGCAGCGTTCAGGGGGCTAATGAAAAACTGTTTTTT. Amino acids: CASSVQGANEKLFF.

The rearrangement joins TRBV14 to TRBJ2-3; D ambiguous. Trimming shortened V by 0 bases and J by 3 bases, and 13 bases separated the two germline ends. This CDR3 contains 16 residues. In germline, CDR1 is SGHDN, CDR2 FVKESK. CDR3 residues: CASSQDWQIPTDTQYF. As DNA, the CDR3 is TGTGCCAGCAGCCAAGATTGGCAGATTCCGACAGATACGCAGTATTTT.

The CDR3 bases are TGTGCCAGTAGTATAGGCTCCCGTCCCCCCGGGACTAGGGGGACAGATACGCAGTATTTT. The encoded protein is CASSIGSRPPGTRGTDTQYF. The rearrangement joins TRBV19 to TRBJ2-3; 8 bases match TRBD2. The CDR3 contains 20 residues. With 1 base clipped from V and 3 bases from J, the junction kept 18 bases outside the gene matches. Germline CDR1 and CDR2: LNHDA and SQIVND (reference sequence).

The CDR3 is CASGLFGTGLEKLFF. The CDR3 region has the DNA TGTGCTAGTGGTTTGTTCGGGACAGGGCTTGAAAAACTGTTTTTT. V is TRBV12-5 and J is TRBJ1-4, with 9 bases matching TRBD1. CDR1 is LGHNT and CDR2 is FRNRAP in the germline V gene. This CDR3 contains 15 residues. Germline trimming cut 2 bases from V and 7 bases from J; bases unmatched to any gene: 5.

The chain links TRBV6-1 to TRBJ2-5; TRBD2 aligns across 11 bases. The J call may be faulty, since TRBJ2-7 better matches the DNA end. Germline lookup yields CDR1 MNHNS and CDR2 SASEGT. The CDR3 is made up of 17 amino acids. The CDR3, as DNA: TGTGCCAGCAGTGAATATGTAGCGGGAGGGCCCCGGGACGAGCAGTACTTC. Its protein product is CASSEYVAGGPRDEQYF.

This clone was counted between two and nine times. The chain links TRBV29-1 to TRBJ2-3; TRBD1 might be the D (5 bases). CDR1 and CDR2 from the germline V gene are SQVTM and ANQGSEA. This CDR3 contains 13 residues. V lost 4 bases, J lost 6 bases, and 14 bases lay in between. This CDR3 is CSVGRAAWDTQYF. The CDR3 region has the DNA TGCAGCGTTGGCAGGGCCGCTTGGGATACGCAGTATTTT.

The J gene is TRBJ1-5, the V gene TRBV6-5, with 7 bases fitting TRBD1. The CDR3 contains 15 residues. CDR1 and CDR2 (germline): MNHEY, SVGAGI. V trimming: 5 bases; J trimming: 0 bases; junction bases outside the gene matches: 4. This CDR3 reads CASSPGGYSNQPQHF. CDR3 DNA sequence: TGTGCCAGCAGTCCAGGGGGGTATAGCAATCAGCCCCAGCATTTT.

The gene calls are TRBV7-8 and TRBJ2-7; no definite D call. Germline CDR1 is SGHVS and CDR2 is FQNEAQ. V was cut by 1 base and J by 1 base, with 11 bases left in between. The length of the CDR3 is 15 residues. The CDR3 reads CASSLVVAGSYEQYF. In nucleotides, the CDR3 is TGTGCCAGCAGCTTAGTAGTGGCCGGGTCCTACGAGCAGTACTTC.

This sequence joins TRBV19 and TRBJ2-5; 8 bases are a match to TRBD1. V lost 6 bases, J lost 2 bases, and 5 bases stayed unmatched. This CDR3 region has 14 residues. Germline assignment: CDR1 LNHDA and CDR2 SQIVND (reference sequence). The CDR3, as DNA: TGTGCCAGTAGGGATACAGGGGGGCAAGAGACCCAGTACTTC. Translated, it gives CASRDTGGQETQYF.

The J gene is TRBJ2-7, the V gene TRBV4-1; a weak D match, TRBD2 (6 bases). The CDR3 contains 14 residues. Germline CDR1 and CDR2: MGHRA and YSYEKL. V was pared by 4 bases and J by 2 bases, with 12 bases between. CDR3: CASSPRDSAYEQYF. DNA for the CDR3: TGCGCCAGCAGCCCCCGGGACTCCGCCTACGAGCAGTACTTC.

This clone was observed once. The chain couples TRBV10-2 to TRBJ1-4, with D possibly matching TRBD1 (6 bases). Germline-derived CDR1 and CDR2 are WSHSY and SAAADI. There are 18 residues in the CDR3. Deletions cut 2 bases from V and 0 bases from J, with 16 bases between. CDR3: CASSEGGTQPATNEKLFF. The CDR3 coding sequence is TGCGCCAGCAGTGAGGGGGGCACCCAACCCGCAACTAATGAAAAACTGTTTTTT.

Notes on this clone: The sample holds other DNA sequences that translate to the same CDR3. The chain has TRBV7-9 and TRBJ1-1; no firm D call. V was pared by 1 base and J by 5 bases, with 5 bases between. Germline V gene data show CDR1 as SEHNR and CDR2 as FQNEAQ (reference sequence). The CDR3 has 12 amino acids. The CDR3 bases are TGTGCCAGCAGCTTAGTAGTTACTGAAGCTTTCTTT. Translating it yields CASSLVVTEAFF.

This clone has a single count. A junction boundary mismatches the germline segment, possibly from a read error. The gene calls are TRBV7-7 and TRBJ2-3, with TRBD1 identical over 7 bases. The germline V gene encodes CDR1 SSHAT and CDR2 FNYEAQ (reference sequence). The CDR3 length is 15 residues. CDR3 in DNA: TGTGCTAGCAGCCCTCGGGACAGCCCCACAGATACGCAGTATTTT. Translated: CASSPRDSPTDTQYF.

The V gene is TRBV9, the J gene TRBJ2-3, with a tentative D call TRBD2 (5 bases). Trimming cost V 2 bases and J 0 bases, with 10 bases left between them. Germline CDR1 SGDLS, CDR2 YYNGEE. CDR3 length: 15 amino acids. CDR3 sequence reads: CASSVRAFSTDTQYF. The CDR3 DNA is TGTGCCAGCAGCGTGCGGGCCTTTAGCACAGATACGCAGTATTTT.

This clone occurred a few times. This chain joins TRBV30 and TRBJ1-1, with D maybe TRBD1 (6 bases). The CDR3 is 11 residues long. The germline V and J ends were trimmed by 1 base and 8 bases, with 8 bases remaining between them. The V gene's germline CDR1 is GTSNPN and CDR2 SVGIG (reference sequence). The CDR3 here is CAWSGRGEAFF. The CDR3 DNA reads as TGTGCCTGGAGTGGCAGGGGCGAAGCTTTCTTT.

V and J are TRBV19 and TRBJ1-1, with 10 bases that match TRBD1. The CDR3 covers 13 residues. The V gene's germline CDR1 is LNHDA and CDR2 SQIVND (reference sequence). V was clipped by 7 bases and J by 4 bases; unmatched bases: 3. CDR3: CASKRTGGTEAFF. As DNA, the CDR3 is TGTGCCAGTAAGAGGACAGGGGGCACTGAAGCTTTCTTT.